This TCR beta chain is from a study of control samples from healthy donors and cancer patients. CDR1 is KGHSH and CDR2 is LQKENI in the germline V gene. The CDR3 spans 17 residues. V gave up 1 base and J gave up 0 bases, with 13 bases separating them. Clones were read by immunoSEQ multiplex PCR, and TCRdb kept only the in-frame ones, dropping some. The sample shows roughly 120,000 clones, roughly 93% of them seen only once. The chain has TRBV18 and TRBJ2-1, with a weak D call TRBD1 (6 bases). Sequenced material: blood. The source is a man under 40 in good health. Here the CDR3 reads CASSPQSRGGSYNEQFF. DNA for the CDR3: TGTGCCAGCTCACCACAATCCCGAGGGGGCTCCTACAATGAGCAGTTCTTC.